This TCR beta chain was captured by sequencing in a study of Ad26.COV2.S vaccination and SARS-CoV-2 variants. Study-level information: The authors gave Ad26.COV2.S intramuscularly, either once or twice 56 days apart.

Data came from immunoSEQ multiplex PCR; TCRdb stores just in-frame clones and leaves some out. Of some 350,000 clones listed, 70% to 90% are singletons. General study findings and limits: Vaccinees showed greater spike-specific TCR breadth than placebo recipients. Substantial post-vaccination breadth of spike-specific CD8+ and CD4+ T cell responses was reported.

In the case of this clone: The antigen is unknown.

Treatment reported: roughly 20 received Ad26.COV2.S at low or high dose, single or two shots; about 5 received placebo; per-sample allocation not given. Sampling happened 63 days after the first vaccine or placebo injection. This sequence originates from a person between 18 and 65 years old who received the Ad26.COV2.S COVID-19 vaccine or a placebo. Specimen: peripheral blood, collected in a trial of Ad26.COV2.S vaccine versus placebo.

The DNA of the CDR3 is TGTGCCAGCAGCCTCGACCTTACAGGGAATAATTCACCCCTCCACTTT. The encoded protein is CASSLDLTGNNSPLHF. This rearrangement joins TRBV3-1 (or the pseudogene TRBV3-2) to TRBJ1-6, with a weak D call TRBD1 (6 bases). Germline assignment: CDR1 LGHDT and CDR2 YNNKEL (reference sequence). This CDR3 contains 16 residues. Trimming stripped 4 bases from V and 5 bases from J, with 15 bases between.